The 5 T cell receptor beta chains below were found in one sample sequenced in a study of blood T cell repertoires in COVID-19. Generated by immunoSEQ multiplex PCR, the TCRdb table keeps only in-frame clones and is missing some. In the table there are approximately 66,000 clones, 80% to 90% of which are singletons. The sequenced sample was peripheral blood. The origin of the receptors is a human donor with active COVID-19. The donor label of this sample is uncertain.

This clone was seen more than once but under ten times. The J gene is TRBJ1-2, the V gene TRBV28, with 7 bases matching TRBD1. Trimming at V came to 4 bases and at J to 8 bases, leaving 7 bases not matched to a gene. This CDR3 is 13 amino acids long. Germline values: CDR1 MDHEN, CDR2 SYDVKM. The CDR3 region is CASSSGGRRGYTF. The CDR3 nucleotides read TGTGCCAGCAGTTCAGGGGGTCGTCGGGGCTACACCTTC.

V gene TRBV13 combines with J gene TRBJ2-7, with D possibly being TRBD2 (6 bases). This CDR3 contains 13 residues. The germline V and J ends were trimmed by 0 bases and 7 bases, with 10 bases remaining between them. Germline V CDR1 and CDR2: PRHDT, FYEKMQ (reference sequence). The CDR3 nucleotides are TGTGCCAGCAGCTTAGGTAACGCGGGAGAGCAGTACTTC. Its translation: CASSLGNAGEQYF.

This clone showed up just a few times. The V gene is TRBV19, the J gene TRBJ2-7; maybe TRBD2 (5 bases). The CDR3 totals 14 residues. The germline CDR1 and CDR2 sequences are LNHDA and SQIVND (reference sequence). V shed 1 base and J shed 3 bases, with 10 bases lying between them. CDR3: CASSIGAGLYEQYF. CDR3 nucleotides: TGTGCCAGTAGTATAGGGGCCGGACTCTACGAGCAGTACTTC.

V gene TRBV11-2 combines with J gene TRBJ2-5, with 7 bases lining up with TRBD2. This CDR3 spans 15 amino acids. The J segment lost 2 bases and the V segment lost 5 bases, leaving 8 bases of the junction unmatched. The germline V gene has CDR1 SGHAT and CDR2 FQNNGV. This CDR3 is CASSPSRDYQETQYF. The DNA of the CDR3 is TGTGCCAGCAGCCCGAGCCGGGACTATCAAGAGACCCAGTACTTC.

The chain couples TRBV29-1 to TRBJ2-5; 11 bases align to TRBD1. V was clipped by 6 bases and J by 2 bases; unmatched bases: 5. Germline V CDR1 and CDR2: SQVTM, ANQGSEA. The CDR3 consists of 14 residues. The CDR3 sequence: CSVRTGGVQETQYF. CDR3 bases: TGCAGCGTCCGGACAGGGGGCGTACAAGAGACCCAGTACTTC.